This passage covers 2 T cell receptor beta chains from one sample sequenced in a study of blood T cell repertoires in COVID-19. Clones were sequenced by immunoSEQ multiplex PCR, and TCRdb holds only the in-frame ones, with some missing. The sample includes roughly 250,000 clones, over 75% of them seen just once. The sequenced sample consisted of peripheral blood. These receptors were collected from a human donor in a cohort sampled during active COVID-19.

The chain employs TRBV4-2 and TRBJ2-7, with TRBD2 identical over 8 bases. This CDR3 region has 13 residues. After removal of 0 bases from V and 7 bases from J, the junction contained 2 bases not matched to a gene. Germline V gene data show CDR1 as LGHNA and CDR2 as YNFKEQ. CDR3 sequence reads: CASSQEGGREQYF. The CDR3 coding sequence is TGTGCCAGCAGCCAAGAGGGCGGGAGGGAGCAGTACTTC.

The chain has TRBV5-6 and TRBJ2-1; a possible D gene is TRBD1 (5 bases). Trimming cost V 5 bases and J 4 bases, with 22 bases left between them. Per the germline V gene, CDR1 is SGHDT and CDR2 is YYEEEE. This CDR3 region has 17 residues. The CDR3 DNA reads as TGTGCCAGCAGTTCACCCCCTGGGGCAGATCTGTACAATGAGCAGTTCTTC. It yields the protein CASSSPPGADLYNEQFF.